The 11 T cell receptor beta chains below were found in one sample sequenced in a study of T cell changes during pregnancy in multiple sclerosis. Repertoires were generated with immunoSEQ multiplex PCR, while TCRdb's copy carries only in-frame clones and drops some. There are tens of thousands of clones in the sample; 80% to 95% occur only once, and 5.5% to 7% lies in the top ten. The starting material was peripheral blood, obtained in the third trimester of pregnancy. The receptor set was obtained from a female donor in good health, enrolled as a control in a pregnancy study.

CDR3 DNA: TGTGCCAGTAGTATCCCAGGGGACCACGAGCAGTACTTC. Translated, it gives CASSIPGDHEQYF. The rearrangement uses TRBV19 and TRBJ2-7, with a tentative D call TRBD1 (6 bases). The germline CDR1 and CDR2 sequences are LNHDA and SQIVND (reference sequence). Trimming pared 3 bases from V and 5 bases from J, leaving 11 bases between. The CDR3 is made up of 13 amino acids.

The V and J genes are TRBV19 and TRBJ1-3; TRBD1 matches 8 bases. V lost 2 bases and J lost 0; bases outside the gene matches: 6. Germline values: CDR1 LNHDA, CDR2 SQIVND (reference sequence). The CDR3 sequence is 17 residues long. This chain's CDR3 is CASSIRGTGSSGNTIYF. The CDR3 DNA reads as TGTGCCAGTAGTATACGAGGGACAGGCAGCTCTGGAAACACCATATATTTT.

V gene TRBV18 combines with J gene TRBJ1-1; D might be TRBD1 (6 bases). V lost 3 bases and J 3 bases, leaving 14 bases between the germline ends. The germline CDR1 and CDR2 sequences are KGHSH and LQKENI. The CDR3 runs to 15 residues. The CDR3 protein is CASSPIDRSHTEAFF. The DNA of the CDR3 is TGTGCCAGCTCACCTATTGACAGGAGCCACACTGAAGCTTTCTTT. Full variable domain (remainder filled in from reference TRBV18 and TRBJ1-1): NAGVMQNPRHLVRRRGQEARLRCSPMKGHSHVYWYRQLPEEGLKFMVYLQKENIIDESGMPKERFSAEFPKEGPSILRIQQVVRGDSAAYFCASSPIDRSHTEAFFGQGTRLTVV.

The CDR3, as DNA: TGTGCCAGCAGTATTGACACGGGGTTGAACACTGAAGCTTTCTTT. Protein product: CASSIDTGLNTEAFF. The chain links TRBV6-4 to TRBJ1-1, with D uncertain. Germline lookup yields CDR1 MRHNA and CDR2 SNTAGT. Deletions cut 5 bases from V and 0 bases from J, with 13 bases between. The CDR3 is 15 amino acids.

This clone is a singleton in its sample. The CDR3, as DNA: TGTGCCAGCAGTGACGTTGCGGGAGGAGGCAATGAGCAGTTCTTC. Protein sequence: CASSDVAGGGNEQFF. The rearrangement links TRBV6-4 to TRBJ2-1; 8 bases agree with TRBD2. This CDR3 contains 15 residues. CDR1 MRHNA and CDR2 SNTAGT come from the germline V gene. J was trimmed by 6 bases and V by 2 bases; bases with no gene match: 6.

The J gene is TRBJ2-5, the V gene TRBV6-7; D remains unclear. TRBV6-7 is noted as an ORF with a role that remains uncertain. This CDR3 has 16 residues. V shed 0 bases and J shed 5 bases, with 16 bases lying between them. DNA for the CDR3: TGTGCCAGCAGTTACTCCCCGGAGTCGGTTGAGGAGACCCAGTACTTC. The encoded protein is CASSYSPESVEETQYF.

The chain has TRBV6-6 and TRBJ2-7; 8 bases align to TRBD1. The CDR3 runs 12 residues. Germline trimming cut 6 bases from V and 4 bases from J; bases unmatched to any gene: 2. Germline CDR1 is MNHNY and CDR2 is SVGAGI (reference sequence). CDR3 DNA: TGTGCCAGCAGGGACAGGGAGTACGAGCAGTACTTC. This translates into CASRDREYEQYF.

Notes on this clone: The sample has other DNA sequences that encode this CDR3 too. The genes are TRBV11-3 and TRBJ1-2, with TRBD1 as a possible D gene (6 bases). With 0 bases removed from V and 2 bases from J, the gap between germline ends came to 7 bases. From germline, CDR1 is SGHNT and CDR2 YENEEA. The CDR3 extends over 14 amino acids. CDR3 bases: TGTGCCAGCAGCTTAGAAACAGGGAACTATGGCTACACCTTC. As protein: CASSLETGNYGYTF.

This chain links TRBV5-6 with TRBJ1-1; D possibly corresponds to TRBD1 (5 bases). CDR1 SGHDT and CDR2 YYEEEE come from the germline V gene. V was cut by 6 bases and J by 1 base, with 13 bases left in between. The CDR3 spans 14 residues. The CDR3 region has the DNA TGTGCCAGCAACCCCGGGGGTACGAACACTGAAGCTTTCTTT. This codes for CASNPGGTNTEAFF.

This clone was seen a single time. J is TRBJ1-1 and V is TRBV6-5; 7 positions agree with TRBD1. Trimming removed 5 bases from V and 2 bases from J; junction bases left unmatched: 8. Germline loops: CDR1 MNHEY, CDR2 SVGAGI. CDR3 size: 15 residues. As DNA, the CDR3 is TGTGCCAGCAGTCCCCCCGGGACAGCAAACACTGAAGCTTTCTTT. It codes for CASSPPGTANTEAFF.

This chain links TRBV9 with TRBJ2-3; the match to TRBD2 covers 12 bases. The CDR3 is 15 amino acids. J was trimmed by 4 bases and V by 3 bases; bases with no gene match: 3. The germline gives CDR1 SGDLS, CDR2 YYNGEE. CDR3 sequence (DNA): TGTGCCAGCAGCGCGACTAGCGGGAGCCCAGATACGCAGTATTTT. This sequence encodes CASSATSGSPDTQYF.